The rows below give T cell receptor beta chains drawn from one sample of a study of beta chain features in type 1 diabetes. This table comes from immunoSEQ multiplex PCR, and its TCRdb copy is limited to in-frame clones, with some not included. The sample records about 900,000 clones, roughly 15% being singletons. Sequencing was carried out using naive CD4+ T cells from blood. All receptors come from a woman under 30 in good health. The CDR3 runs from the conserved cysteine through the conserved F or W. The order of the fields is J gene, D gene, V gene, clone size, CDR3 protein, CDR3 DNA. A D gene is named only where the DNA matches it firmly. Some rows have no size entry. The others give once, few or many, or a class for an expanded clone.

>TRBJ1-1|.|TRBV10-3|few
CAIRSDRNTEAFF
TGTGCCATCAGAAGCGACAGGAACACTGAAGCTTTCTTT
>TRBJ1-2|.|TRBV28|.
CASRVRRGDGYTF
TGTGCCAGCAGAGTTAGGAGGGGCGATGGCTACACCTTC
>TRBJ2-2|.|TRBV25-1|few
CASSESRGGGGIPGELFF
TGTGCCAGCAGTGAATCACGGGGAGGAGGGGGTATTCCCGGGGAGCTGTTTTTT
>TRBJ1-2|.|TRBV7-2|.
CASSLAAGGSLPYGYTF
TGTGCCAGCAGCTTAGCGGCCGGGGGGTCCCTACCCTATGGCTACACCTTC
>TRBJ2-1|TRBD2|TRBV4-2|.
CASSQRRGGIDNEQFF
TGTGCCAGCAGCCAAAGACGGGGGGGGATTGACAATGAGCAGTTCTTC
>TRBJ1-2|TRBD1|TRBV6-5|few
CASSYSGQVSYGYTF
TGTGCCAGCAGTTACTCAGGACAGGTTTCCTATGGCTACACCTTC
>TRBJ2-7|.|TRBV11-1|few
CASSLQSGYYEQYF
TGTGCCAGCAGCTTACAGAGCGGGTACTACGAGCAGTACTTC
>TRBJ2-2|.|TRBV2|few
CASSEYLDSFTGELFF
TGTGCCAGCAGTGAATATTTAGACAGTTTTACCGGGGAGCTGTTTTTT
>TRBJ2-3|TRBD2|TRBV19|.
CASSIDSWTSGHTDTQYF
TGTGCCAGTAGTATAGACTCCTGGACTAGCGGACACACAGATACGCAGTATTTT
>TRBJ1-1|TRBD1|TRBV7-9|few
CASSGGEGAAFF
TGTGCCAGCTCAGGGGGCGAGGGAGCAGCTTTCTTT
>TRBJ1-4|.|TRBV7-2|.
CASSYGGVTNEKLFF
TGTGCCAGCAGCTATGGCGGGGTTACTAATGAAAAACTGTTTTTT
>TRBJ2-1|.|TRBV7-9|few
CASSALGLSYNEQFF
TGTGCCAGCAGCGCCCTTGGACTATCATACAATGAGCAGTTCTTC
>TRBJ1-1|TRBD1|TRBV7-9|few
CASSKPGQGPTEAFF
TGTGCCAGCAGCAAACCCGGACAGGGACCCACTGAAGCTTTCTTT
>TRBJ1-2|TRBD1|TRBV19|.
CASSLQTGTTSYGYTF
TGTGCCAGTAGTCTTCAGACAGGGACTACTTCCTATGGCTACACCTTC
>TRBJ2-5|.|TRBV7-2|few
CASSPRDSGQYF
TGTGCCAGCAGCCCTAGGGACTCCGGCCAGTACTTC
>TRBJ2-5|.|TRBV7-9|.
CASSLVGSQETQYF
TGTGCCAGCAGCTTAGTTGGGTCTCAAGAGACCCAGTACTTC
>TRBJ1-4|.|TRBV7-2|.
CASSPPTGSNEKLFF
TGTGCCAGCAGCCCGCCGACAGGAAGTAATGAAAAACTGTTTTTT
>TRBJ1-2|.|TRBV6-5|.
CASSYTAGYGYTF
TGTGCCAGCAGTTACACGGCAGGCTATGGCTACACCTTC
>TRBJ2-7|.|TRBV7-2|.
CANSLGHYEQYF
TGTGCCAACAGCTTAGGACACTACGAGCAGTACTTC
>TRBJ2-1|TRBD2|TRBV11-3|.
CASSKGTSGFLYNEQFF
TGTGCCAGCAGCAAAGGGACTAGCGGGTTCCTCTACAATGAGCAGTTCTTC
>TRBJ1-5|.|TRBV25-1|.
CASSDLGAEGSNQPQHF
TGTGCCAGCAGTGATTTGGGGGCGGAGGGGAGCAATCAGCCCCAGCATTTT
>TRBJ1-2|.|TRBV6-1|.
CASSERGDYYTF
TGTGCCAGCAGTGAAAGGGGAGATTACTACACCTTC
>TRBJ2-3|TRBD2|TRBV7-9|few
CASSLAGAGTDTQYF
TGTGCCAGCAGCCTAGCGGGAGCTGGCACAGATACGCAGTATTTT
>TRBJ2-3|TRBD2|TRBV10-2|.
CASRGGGLAGSTDTQYF
TGCGCCAGCAGAGGAGGTGGGCTAGCGGGCAGCACAGATACGCAGTATTTT
>TRBJ2-5|.|TRBV5-4|few
CASSLVGLAGETQYF
TGTGCCAGCAGCTTGGTAGGACTGGCCGGGGAGACCCAGTACTTC
>TRBJ2-1|.|TRBV6-5|few
CASSRPQGPEQFF
TGTGCCAGCAGTCGACCTCAGGGCCCTGAGCAGTTCTTC
>TRBJ2-3|.|TRBV7-9|few
CASSLVADTQYF
TGTGCCAGCAGCTTAGTAGCAGATACGCAGTATTTT
>TRBJ2-7|.|TRBV19|.
CASSGYNYEQYF
TGTGCCAGTAGTGGGTACAACTACGAGCAGTACTTC
>TRBJ1-1|.|TRBV5-1|few
CASSSDGTEAFF
TGCGCCAGCAGCTCGGACGGGACTGAAGCTTTCTTT
>TRBJ1-1|.|TRBV2|few
CAIRDGYTEAFF
TGTGCCATCAGAGACGGGTACACTGAAGCTTTCTTT
>TRBJ2-3|.|TRBV6-6|.
CASSPRGSRTDTQYF
TGTGCCAGCAGCCCCCGAGGGAGTCGAACAGATACGCAGTATTTT
>TRBJ2-7|.|TRBV4-2|.
CASSPPTRAYEQYF
TGTGCCAGCAGCCCCCCGACAAGGGCCTACGAGCAGTACTTC
>TRBJ2-2|.|TRBV5-8|.
CASSPTRYTGELFF
TGTGCCAGCAGCCCTACGAGGTACACCGGGGAGCTGTTTTTT
>TRBJ2-7|.|TRBV14|few
CASSGLYSYEQYF
TGTGCCAGCAGTGGCTTGTACTCCTACGAGCAGTACTTC
>TRBJ2-7|.|TRBV9|few
CASSVDPGTYEQYF
TGTGCCAGCAGCGTAGATCCTGGGACCTACGAGCAGTACTTC
>TRBJ1-4|.|TRBV7-3|few
CASSSQNPEGREKLFF
TGTGCCAGCAGCTCCCAAAATCCAGAGGGACGTGAAAAACTGTTTTTT
>TRBJ1-1|.|TRBV7-2|few
CASSLQRSTEAFF
TGTGCCAGCAGCTTACAAAGGAGCACTGAAGCTTTCTTT
>TRBJ2-7|.|TRBV7-9|few
CASTPRGRFYEQYF
TGTGCCAGCACCCCCCGGGGCAGGTTCTACGAGCAGTACTTC
>TRBJ1-5|.|TRBV5-6|.
CASSSGQANQPQHF
TGTGCCAGCAGCTCTGGGCAGGCGAATCAGCCCCAGCATTTT
>TRBJ2-7|.|TRBV4-3|few
CASSLALPSSYEQYF
TGCGCCAGCAGTTTGGCCCTCCCTAGCTCCTACGAGCAGTACTTC
>TRBJ2-2|.|TRBV11-2|few
CASSHRDRTTGELFF
TGTGCCAGCAGCCACAGGGATCGTACTACCGGGGAGCTGTTTTTT
>TRBJ2-7|.|TRBV7-9|.
CASSSLGTTSYEQYF
TGTGCCAGCAGCTCACTTGGGACAACCTCCTACGAGCAGTACTTC